This T cell receptor beta chain was retrieved from a study of T cells in localized non-small cell lung cancer. Regarding the study as a whole: Longer overall survival associated with higher blood T cell density; shorter survival with higher adjacent-lung clonality. Median detection of top 100 tumor clones in adjacent lung was under 75 clones. Uninvolved adjacent lung showed higher T cell clonality than tumor. Sequencing, confined to only one tumor region, leaves heterogeneity possible.

CDR1 and CDR2 (germline): SGHNT, YYREEE (reference sequence). V lost 4 bases to trimming and J lost 7 bases; unmatched junction nucleotides: 12. The CDR3 has 16 residues. Here immunoSEQ multiplex PCR was the method, and the copy in TCRdb shows in-frame clones only, minus some. The data hold around 40,000 clones, with 88% observed a single time. This clone has more than one count but fewer than ten. Its matching antigen is unknown. The sample was peripheral blood, taken before any cancer treatment. This sequence originates from a female donor over 55 with stage I squamous cell lung carcinoma. The chain links TRBV5-4 to TRBJ2-1, with TRBD2 identical over 9 bases. The CDR3 nucleotides are TGTGCCAGCAGCCCCCGAGCGGGAGGCGGGAGGAATGAGCAGTTCTTC. It is translated as CASSPRAGGGRNEQFF.